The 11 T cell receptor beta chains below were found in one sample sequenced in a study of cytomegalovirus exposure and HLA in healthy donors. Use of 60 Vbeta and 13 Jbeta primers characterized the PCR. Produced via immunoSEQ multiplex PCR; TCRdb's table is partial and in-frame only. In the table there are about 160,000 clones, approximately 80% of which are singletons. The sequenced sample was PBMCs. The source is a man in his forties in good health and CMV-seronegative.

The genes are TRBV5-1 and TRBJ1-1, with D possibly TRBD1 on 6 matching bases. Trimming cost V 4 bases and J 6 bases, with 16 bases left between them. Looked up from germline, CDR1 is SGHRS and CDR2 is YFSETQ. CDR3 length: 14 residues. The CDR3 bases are TGCGCCAGCAGCCAACAGGACAGCAGCCCTGAAGCTTTCTTT. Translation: CASSQQDSSPEAFF. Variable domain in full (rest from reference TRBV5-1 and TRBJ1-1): KAGVTQTPRYLIKTRGQQVTLSCSPISGHRSVSWYQQTPGQGLQFLFEYFSETQRNKGNFPGRFSGRQFSNSRSEMNVSTLELGDSALYLCASSQQDSSPEAFFGQGTRLTVV.

The CDR3 DNA sequence: TGTGCCAGCAGTTCAACTTTGGACAGGGGAGGAGGTTCACCCCTCCACTTT. Protein sequence: CASSSTLDRGGGSPLHF. The chain links TRBV7-2 to TRBJ1-6, with TRBD1 matching over 9 bases. J gave up 9 bases and V 6 bases, and 15 bases lay outside the gene matches. CDR3 size: 17 residues. The germline V gene has CDR1 SGHTA and CDR2 FQGNSA. Together with reference TRBV7-2 and TRBJ1-6, the CDR3 gives the full variable domain: GAGVSQSPSNKVTEKGKDVELRCDPISGHTALYWYRQSLGQGLEFLIYFQGNSAPDKSGLPSDRFSAERTGGSVSTLTIQRTQQEDSAVYLCASSSTLDRGGGSPLHFGNGTRLTVT.

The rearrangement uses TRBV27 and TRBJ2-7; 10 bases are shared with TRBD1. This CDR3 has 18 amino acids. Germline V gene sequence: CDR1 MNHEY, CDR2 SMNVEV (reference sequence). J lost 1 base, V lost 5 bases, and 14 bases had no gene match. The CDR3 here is CASSPKGPGQGYSYEQYF. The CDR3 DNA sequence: TGTGCCAGCAGTCCTAAGGGACCGGGACAGGGGTATTCCTACGAGCAGTACTTC.

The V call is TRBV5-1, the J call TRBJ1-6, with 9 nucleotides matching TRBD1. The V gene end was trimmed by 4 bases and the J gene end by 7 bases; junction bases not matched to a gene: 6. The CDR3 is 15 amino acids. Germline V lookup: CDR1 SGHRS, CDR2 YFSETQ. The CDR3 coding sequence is TGCGCCAGCAGCCCTTGGGGACAGGGCAATTCACCCCTCCACTTT. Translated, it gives CASSPWGQGNSPLHF.

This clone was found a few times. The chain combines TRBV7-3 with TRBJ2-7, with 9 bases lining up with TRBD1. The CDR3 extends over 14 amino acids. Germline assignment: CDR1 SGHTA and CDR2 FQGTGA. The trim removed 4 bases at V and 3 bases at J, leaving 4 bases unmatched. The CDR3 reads CASSSGGQGYEQYF. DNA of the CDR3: TGTGCCAGCAGCTCTGGGGGACAGGGCTACGAGCAGTACTTC.

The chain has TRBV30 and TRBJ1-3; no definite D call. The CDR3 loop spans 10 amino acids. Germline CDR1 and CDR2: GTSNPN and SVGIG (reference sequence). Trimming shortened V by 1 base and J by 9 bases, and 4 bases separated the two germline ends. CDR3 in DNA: TGTGCCTGGAGTGCGGTCACCATATATTTT. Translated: CAWSAVTIYF.

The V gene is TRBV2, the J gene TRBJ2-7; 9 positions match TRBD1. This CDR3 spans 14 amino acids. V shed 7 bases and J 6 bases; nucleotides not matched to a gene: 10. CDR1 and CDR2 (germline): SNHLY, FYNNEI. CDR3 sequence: CASTPGQGSPEQYF. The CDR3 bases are TGTGCCAGCACACCGGGACAGGGCTCCCCCGAGCAGTACTTC.

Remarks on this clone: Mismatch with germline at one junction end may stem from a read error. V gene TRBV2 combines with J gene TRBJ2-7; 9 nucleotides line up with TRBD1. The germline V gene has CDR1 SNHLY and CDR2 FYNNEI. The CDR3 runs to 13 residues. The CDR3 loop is CATRDRVYYGQYF. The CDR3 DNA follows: TGTGCCACCAGGGACAGGGTCTATTACGGGCAGTACTTC. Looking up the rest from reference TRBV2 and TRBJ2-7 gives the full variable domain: EPEVTQTPSHQVTQMGQEVILRCVPISNHLYFYWYRQILGQKVEFLVSFYNNEISEKSEIFDDQFSVERPDGSNFTLKIRSTKLEDSAMYFCATRDRVYYGQYFGPGTRLTVT.

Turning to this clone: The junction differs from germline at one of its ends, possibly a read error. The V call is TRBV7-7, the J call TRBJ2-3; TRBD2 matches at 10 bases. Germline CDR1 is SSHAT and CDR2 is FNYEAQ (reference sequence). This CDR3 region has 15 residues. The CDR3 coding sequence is TGTGCTAGCAGCGTCGGAGCGGGGGGGCCAGATACGCAGTATTTT. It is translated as CASSVGAGGPDTQYF.

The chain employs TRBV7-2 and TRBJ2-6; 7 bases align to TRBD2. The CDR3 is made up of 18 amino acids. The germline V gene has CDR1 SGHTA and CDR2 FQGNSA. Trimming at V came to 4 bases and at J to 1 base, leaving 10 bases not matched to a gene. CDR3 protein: CASSSGRVRGSGANVLTF. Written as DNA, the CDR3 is TGTGCCAGCAGCTCAGGGAGGGTGAGGGGATCTGGGGCCAACGTCCTGACTTTC.

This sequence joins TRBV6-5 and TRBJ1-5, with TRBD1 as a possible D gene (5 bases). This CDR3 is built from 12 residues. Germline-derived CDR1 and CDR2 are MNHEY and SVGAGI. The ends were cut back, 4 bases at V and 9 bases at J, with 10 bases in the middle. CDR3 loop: CASSSQGSPQHF. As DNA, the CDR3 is TGTGCCAGCAGTTCGCAGGGTTCGCCCCAGCATTTT.